These T cell receptor beta chains were read from a single sample in a study of T cell clonotyping in hematopoietic cell transplantation. Only in-frame clones appear in the TCRdb table, and some are missing; sequencing was by immunoSEQ multiplex PCR. The repertoire includes approximately 44,000 clones, 85% of them detected once, and less than 3% sits in the top ten. The sample consisted of peripheral blood mononuclear cells, taken before stem cell transplant. The receptors here all came from a man aged 60 to 69 with acute myeloid leukemia. Some clones in this sample may be carry-over from other donors' samples. CDR3s leave out the opening cysteine and the closing phenylalanine or tryptophan. D genes are given only for firm matches. The listing skips clone size in some rows; elsewhere it reads once, few, many or a size class.

>.|TRBJ1-1|.|TRBV27
ASRSWDTEAF
>once|TRBJ1-1|.|TRBV7-2
ASSLRRGDTEAF
>.|TRBJ2-2|.|TRBV6-5
ASSYLRDPTGELF
>.|TRBJ1-2|.|TRBV7-3
ASSPGTLYGYT
>.|TRBJ1-5|TRBD1|TRBV2
ASKTGIQNQPQH
>.|TRBJ2-7|TRBD1|TRBV19
ASSRGQGLSYEQY
>.|TRBJ1-2|.|TRBV6-6
ASSLRTDLGYT
>.|TRBJ2-5|.|TRBV7-2
ASLLEAQY
>.|TRBJ2-3|.|TRBV5-8
ASSLAGGGGPRSDTQY
>once|TRBJ1-4|.|TRBV28
AAQGTNEKLF
>.|TRBJ1-5|TRBD1|TRBV2
ASTTGTAVSQPQH
>.|TRBJ1-2|.|TRBV7-8
ASSLTLNYGYT
>.|TRBJ2-2|.|TRBV7-6
ASSSLPPSDYTGELF
>.|TRBJ1-2|.|TRBV4-1
ASSQEWGGILSDGYT
>.|TRBJ2-7|.|TRBV7-3
ASSPRAGPYEQY
>.|TRBJ2-6|.|TRBV7-9
ASSFHSGANVLT
>.|TRBJ1-2|.|TRBV7-2
ASSLVGSLLD
>.|TRBJ1-2|TRBD1|TRBV5-4
ASSTGTGVNYGYT
>once|TRBJ1-6|.|TRBV18
ASSPSLPGLKNSPLH
>.|TRBJ1-3|.|TRBV9
ASSVGGGAWDTIY
>.|TRBJ1-5|.|TRBV5-6
ASSSQGPSDGQPQH
>.|TRBJ1-1|TRBD1|TRBV6-1
ASSSRTGRDTEAF
>.|TRBJ2-7|TRBD1|TRBV28
ARRTGTGPYEQY
>.|TRBJ2-7|.|TRBV20-1
SATGDGEQY
>.|TRBJ1-4|.|TRBV4-1
ASSQDGQAATNEKLF
>.|TRBJ1-1|.|TRBV28
ASSTGFYTEAF
>.|TRBJ2-3|TRBD2|TRBV4-3
ASSQFTSGASTDTQY
>once|TRBJ2-1|TRBD1|TRBV4-3
ASSVGQGVFNEQF
>.|TRBJ1-1|.|TRBV6-6
ASSYSTRWNTEAF
>few|TRBJ1-1|TRBD1|TRBV25-1
ASSANRDRGFTEAF
>.|TRBJ1-1|.|TRBV11-3
ASSLAGTTEAF
>.|TRBJ2-2|.|TRBV9
ASSVDPGVGGELF
>.|TRBJ1-3|.|TRBV2
ASSVFGGQGISGNTIY
>.|TRBJ2-5|.|TRBV20-1
SARVTPRRY
>.|TRBJ1-2|.|TRBV7-7
ASSLEVRAWRVGGYT
>.|TRBJ1-2|.|TRBV10-3
AISESPTRGYT
>.|TRBJ1-1|.|TRBV4-3
ASSQRKGPGTEAF
>once|TRBJ1-1|TRBD1|TRBV29-1
SATDRVTEAF
>.|TRBJ2-7|.|TRBV27
ASSFEPGTVPYEQY
>.|TRBJ1-2|TRBD1|TRBV29-1
SAQQGGYGYT
>.|TRBJ1-5|.|TRBV4-1
ASSQGDGMGNQPQH
>.|TRBJ2-3|TRBD2|TRBV7-6
ASSLTSGGARDTQY
>.|TRBJ1-6|TRBD1|TRBV9
ASSGRGQVQNSPLH
>.|TRBJ2-7|.|TRBV10-3
AISDFGVEDEQY
>.|TRBJ2-7|TRBD1|TRBV6-1
ASSWDSLSTGEQY